This record covers a single TCR beta chain. Assay: immunoSEQ multiplex PCR; the TCRdb copy retains only in-frame clones and omits some. The sample shows 550,000 to 600,000 clones, more than 95% of them seen only once. As defined, naive CD8 cells were CD45RO-negative and positively selected for CCR7, with terminally differentiated effector memory CD45RA+ cells excluded. Trimming stripped 9 bases from V and 3 bases from J, with 8 bases between. The CDR3 has 12 residues. Germline V gene lookup returns CDR1 MDHEN and CDR2 SYDVKM. The data were taken from a study of shared clonotypes between healthy human individuals.

The receptor comes from a man aged 25-45 years in good health. The sequenced sample consisted of naive CD8+ T cells sorted from blood. The chain is built from TRBV28 and TRBJ2-2; D gene ambiguous. Written as DNA, the CDR3 is TGTGCCAGTTTAGCCGACACCGGGGAGCTGTTTTTT. The encoded protein is CASLADTGELFF. Combining the CDR3 with reference TRBV28 and TRBJ2-2 gives the whole variable domain DVKVTQSSRYLVKRTGEKVFLECVQDMDHENMFWYRQDPGLGLRLIYFSYDVKMKEKGDIPEGYSVSREKKERFSLILESASTNQTSMYLCASLADTGELFFGEGSRLTVL.